The 14 T cell receptor beta chains in this list originate from one sample, sequenced in a study of persistence of HIV-infected CD4 T cells. These receptors have no known antigen. Stimulation used approximately 10 ug/mL lysate from CMV-infected fibroblasts. Memory cells lacking CD40L and CD69 with high CD45RO were sorted. The immunoSEQ assay was version 4, run in survey mode. The method was immunoSEQ multiplex PCR; TCRdb's version includes in-frame clones alone and lacks a portion of them. The sample holds approximately 26,000 clones, 78% seen once. The material was CD4+ T cells sorted from PBMCs after roughly 17-hour stimulation, obtained from a patient who received antiretroviral therapy. The receptors here all came from an adult woman with HIV who was CMV-seropositive.

This clone came up once. This rearrangement joins TRBV5-4 to TRBJ2-1, with unresolved D. The V gene lost 0 bases and the J gene lost 12 bases, with 19 bases spanning the gap. Germline-derived CDR1 and CDR2 are SGHNT and YYREEE (reference sequence). The length of the CDR3 is 15 residues. CDR3 nucleotide sequence: TGTGCCAGCAGCTTGGGCCCCCCCAGTCAATGGGGGCAGTTCTTC. Residues: CASSLGPPSQWGQFF.

This clone was found once. The CDR3, as DNA: TGTGCCAGCAGCTTAATAACTAGCGGGGGACCAGAGACCCAGTACTTC. Its translation: CASSLITSGGPETQYF. V gene TRBV7-3 combines with J gene TRBJ2-5, with 11 bases lining up with TRBD2. Germline V CDR1 and CDR2: SGHTA, FQGTGA. Trimming cost V 1 base and J 4 bases; bases outside gene matches: 5. This CDR3 comprises 16 residues.

The genes are TRBV2 and TRBJ1-1, with 7 bases lining up with TRBD1. Germline-derived CDR1 and CDR2 are SNHLY and FYNNEI. Trimming took 5 bases from V and 2 from J; bases not matched to a gene: 11. The CDR3 extends over 16 amino acids. The CDR3 region is CASSSRTGGSNTEAFF. The CDR3 coding sequence is TGTGCCAGCAGTTCCAGGACAGGCGGATCCAACACTGAAGCTTTCTTT.

The gene calls are TRBV5-1 and TRBJ1-6; 9 positions agree with TRBD1. The V gene end was trimmed by 4 bases and the J gene end by 6 bases; junction bases not matched to a gene: 8. The CDR3 extends over 16 amino acids. The germline gives CDR1 SGHRS, CDR2 YFSETQ. CDR3 in amino acids: CASSARNRGPNSPLHF. The CDR3 DNA follows: TGCGCCAGCAGCGCGCGAAACAGGGGGCCTAATTCACCCCTCCACTTT.

The rearrangement joins TRBV5-1 to TRBJ2-1, with 11 bases that match TRBD2. V shed 4 bases, J shed 7 bases, and the junction held 10 bases outside the gene matches. The CDR3 has 16 residues. Germline CDR1 reads SGHRS; CDR2 reads YFSETQ. The CDR3 DNA reads as TGCGCCAGCAGCACGATTCCTTCTAGCGGGGGGAATGAGCAGTTCTTC. It codes for CASSTIPSSGGNEQFF.

V usage is TRBV11-1 and J usage is TRBJ1-4; D might be TRBD1 (6 bases). This CDR3 is built from 15 residues. Germline V gene sequence: CDR1 SGHAT, CDR2 FQDESV (reference sequence). Trimming shortened V by 4 bases and J by 7 bases, and 16 bases separated the two germline ends. CDR3 sequence (DNA): TGTGCCAGCAGCTCCGGAGGGGGGATTGGTGAAAAACTGTTTTTT. This translates into CASSSGGGIGEKLFF.

This clone has just one count. This rearrangement joins TRBV6-5 to TRBJ1-4; perhaps TRBD1 as D (6 bases). The ends were cut back, 6 bases at V and 7 bases at J, with 15 bases in the middle. This CDR3 is built from 14 residues. From germline, CDR1 is MNHEY and CDR2 SVGAGI. The CDR3 is CASRPTGWAEKLFF. CDR3 nucleotide sequence: TGTGCCAGCAGACCGACAGGCTGGGCTGAAAAACTGTTTTTT.

In nucleotides, the CDR3 is TGTGCCAGCACGGCCGGGACAGGGGTGTCACCCCTCCACTTT. This codes for CASTAGTGVSPLHF. The rearrangement uses TRBV6-5 and TRBJ1-6; TRBD1 agrees at 10 bases. Germline values: CDR1 MNHEY, CDR2 SVGAGI. J lost 10 bases, V lost 7 bases, and 7 bases had no gene match. The length of the CDR3 is 14 residues.

This clone has only one observation. This sequence joins TRBV2 and TRBJ2-3; no clear D. Trimming took 6 bases from V and 2 from J, leaving 12 bases between them. The CDR3 totals 14 residues. The germline V gene encodes CDR1 SNHLY and CDR2 FYNNEI. CDR3 sequence reads: CASSRMPLTDTQYF. As DNA, the CDR3 is TGTGCCAGCAGCCGGATGCCCCTCACAGATACGCAGTATTTT.

The genes are TRBV30 and TRBJ2-7; D unclear. V lost 0 bases and J 5 bases, leaving 8 bases between the germline ends. The germline V gene has CDR1 GTSNPN and CDR2 SVGIG (reference sequence). The CDR3 is 12 amino acids. CDR3 sequence: CAWSVDGNEQYV. CDR3 coding DNA: TGTGCCTGGAGTGTAGATGGGAACGAGCAGTACGTC.

The chain uses TRBV19 and TRBJ1-6, with 7 bases fitting TRBD1. The germline V gene encodes CDR1 LNHDA and CDR2 SQIVND (reference sequence). V shed 5 bases and J 10 bases; nucleotides not matched to a gene: 8. The CDR3 consists of 14 residues. The CDR3 region is CASSGRQGESPLHF. CDR3 nucleotides: TGTGCCAGTAGTGGTAGACAGGGTGAATCACCCCTCCACTTT.

The chain joins TRBV5-1 to TRBJ1-1; the D is unclear. CDR1 is SGHRS, CDR2 YFSETQ, per germline. Deletions cut 4 bases from V and 5 bases from J, with 18 bases between. The CDR3 length is 15 residues. The CDR3 reads CASSLNLIGGTEAFF. CDR3 sequence (DNA): TGCGCCAGCAGCCTAAATTTGATCGGAGGAACTGAAGCTTTCTTT.

The CDR3 protein is CASSRRRGTANTGELFF. Here the CDR3 DNA reads TGCGCCAGCAGCCGCCGCCGGGGGACAGCGAACACCGGGGAGCTGTTTTTT. The chain couples TRBV4-1 to TRBJ2-2, with D possibly TRBD1 on 7 matching bases. This CDR3 contains 17 residues. The V gene's germline CDR1 is MGHRA and CDR2 YSYEKL. With 4 bases removed from V and 0 bases from J, the gap between germline ends came to 15 bases.

The chain joins TRBV30 to TRBJ1-2; D not certain. The CDR3 contains 12 residues. V was trimmed by 2 bases and J by 4 bases, leaving 8 bases between them. Germline V lookup: CDR1 GTSNPN, CDR2 SVGIG (reference sequence). The CDR3 is CAWSRGTYGYTF. CDR3 nucleotide sequence: TGTGCCTGGAGTCGGGGTACCTATGGCTACACCTTC.